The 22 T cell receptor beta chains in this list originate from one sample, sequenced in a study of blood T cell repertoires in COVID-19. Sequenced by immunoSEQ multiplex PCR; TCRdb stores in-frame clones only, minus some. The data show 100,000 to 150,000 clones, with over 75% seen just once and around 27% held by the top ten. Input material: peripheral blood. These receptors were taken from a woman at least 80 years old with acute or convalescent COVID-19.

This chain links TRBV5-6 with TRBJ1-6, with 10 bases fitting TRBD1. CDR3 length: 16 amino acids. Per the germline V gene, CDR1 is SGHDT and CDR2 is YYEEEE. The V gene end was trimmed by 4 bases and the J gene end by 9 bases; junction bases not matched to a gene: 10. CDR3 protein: CASSPWTGGIGSPLHF. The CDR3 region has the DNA TGTGCCAGCAGCCCCTGGACAGGGGGGATTGGTTCACCCCTCCACTTT.

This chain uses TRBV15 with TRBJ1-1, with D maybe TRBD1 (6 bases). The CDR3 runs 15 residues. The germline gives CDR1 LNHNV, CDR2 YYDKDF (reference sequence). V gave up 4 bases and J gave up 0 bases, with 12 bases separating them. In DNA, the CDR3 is TGTGCCACCAGCACATGGACAGCGGTGAACACTGAAGCTTTCTTT. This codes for CATSTWTAVNTEAFF.

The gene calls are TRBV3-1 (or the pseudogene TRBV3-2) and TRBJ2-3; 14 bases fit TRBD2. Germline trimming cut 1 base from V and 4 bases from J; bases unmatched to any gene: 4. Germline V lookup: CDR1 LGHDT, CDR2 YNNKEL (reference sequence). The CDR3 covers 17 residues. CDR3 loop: CASSQGTSGGQADTQYF. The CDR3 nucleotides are TGTGCCAGCAGCCAAGGGACTAGCGGGGGGCAGGCAGATACGCAGTATTTT.

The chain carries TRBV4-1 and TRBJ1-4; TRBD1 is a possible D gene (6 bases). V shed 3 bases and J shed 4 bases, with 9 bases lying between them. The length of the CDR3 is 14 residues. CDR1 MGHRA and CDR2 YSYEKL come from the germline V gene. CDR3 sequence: CASSQQGFNEKLFF. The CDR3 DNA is TGCGCCAGCAGCCAGCAGGGGTTTAATGAAAAACTGTTTTTT.

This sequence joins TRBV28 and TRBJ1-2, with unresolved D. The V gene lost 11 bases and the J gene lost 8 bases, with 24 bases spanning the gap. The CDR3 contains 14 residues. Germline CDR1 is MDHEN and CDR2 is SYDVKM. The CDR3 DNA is TGTGCCGGTGGGAGAACACAGTCTTTGGGCGGCTACACCTTC. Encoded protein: CAGGRTQSLGGYTF.

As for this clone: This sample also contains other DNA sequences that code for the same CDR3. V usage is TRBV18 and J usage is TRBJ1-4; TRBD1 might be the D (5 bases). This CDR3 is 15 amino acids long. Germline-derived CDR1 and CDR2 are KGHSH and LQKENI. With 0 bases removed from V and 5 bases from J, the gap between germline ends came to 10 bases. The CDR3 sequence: CASSPPGQRNEKLFF. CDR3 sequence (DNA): TGTGCCAGCTCACCACCGGGGCAGAGAAATGAAAAACTGTTTTTT.

The CDR3 coding sequence is TGTGCCAGCAGCTTTACAGGGCGTGAAGAGACCCAGTACTTC. It codes for CASSFTGREETQYF. The chain is built from TRBV5-5 and TRBJ2-5; a possible D gene is TRBD1 (6 bases). In germline, CDR1 is SGHKS, CDR2 YYEKEE (reference sequence). Trimming took off 2 bases at V and 3 bases at J, with 11 bases between the two ends. There are 14 residues in the CDR3.

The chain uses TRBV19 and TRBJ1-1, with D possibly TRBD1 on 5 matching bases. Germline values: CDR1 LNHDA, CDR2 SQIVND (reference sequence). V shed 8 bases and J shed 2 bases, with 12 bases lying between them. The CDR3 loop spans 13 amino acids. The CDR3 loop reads CASSTALNTEAFF. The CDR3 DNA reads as TGTGCCAGTTCGACAGCCTTAAACACTGAAGCTTTCTTT. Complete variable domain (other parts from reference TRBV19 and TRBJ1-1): DGGITQSPKYLFRKEGQNVTLSCEQNLNHDAMYWYRQDPGQGLRLIYYSQIVNDFQKGDIAEGYSVSREKKESFPLTVTSAQKNPTAFYLCASSTALNTEAFFGQGTRLTVV.

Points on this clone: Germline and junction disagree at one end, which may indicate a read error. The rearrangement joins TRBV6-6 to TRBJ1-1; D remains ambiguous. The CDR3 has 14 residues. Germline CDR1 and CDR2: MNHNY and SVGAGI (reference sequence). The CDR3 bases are TGTGCCAGCAGTTACAGCCAGACCAGATCCGATAAGCGTTTT. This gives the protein CASSYSQTRSDKRF.

The CDR3 region has the DNA TGTGCCACTCGACCGGGGGGGGGCTTCACAGATACGCAGTATTTT. Its protein is CATRPGGGFTDTQYF. This chain connects TRBV10-3 to TRBJ2-3, with TRBD2 identical over 8 bases. V lost 10 bases to trimming and J lost 2 bases; unmatched junction nucleotides: 11. Germline V gene lookup returns CDR1 ENHRY and CDR2 SYGVKD. CDR3 length equals 15 residues.

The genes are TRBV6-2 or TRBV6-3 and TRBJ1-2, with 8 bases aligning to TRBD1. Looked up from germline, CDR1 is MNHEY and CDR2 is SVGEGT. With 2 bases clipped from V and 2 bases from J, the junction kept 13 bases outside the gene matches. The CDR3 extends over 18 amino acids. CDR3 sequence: CASSYGIRNRGSNYGYTF. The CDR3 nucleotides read TGTGCCAGCAGTTACGGGATCCGCAACAGGGGGTCGAACTATGGCTACACCTTC.

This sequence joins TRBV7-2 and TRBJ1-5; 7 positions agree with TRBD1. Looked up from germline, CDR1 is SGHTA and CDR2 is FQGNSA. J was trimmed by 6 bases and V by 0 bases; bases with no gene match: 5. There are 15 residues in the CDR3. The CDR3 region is CASSLAAGGIQPQHF. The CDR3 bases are TGTGCCAGCAGCTTAGCCGCAGGGGGGATTCAGCCCCAGCATTTT.

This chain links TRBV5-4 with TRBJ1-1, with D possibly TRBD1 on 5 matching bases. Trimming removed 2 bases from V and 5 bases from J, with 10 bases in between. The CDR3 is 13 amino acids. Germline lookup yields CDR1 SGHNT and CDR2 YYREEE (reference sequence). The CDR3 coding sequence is TGTGCCAGCAGCTTCCCCGGGGGGACTGAAGCTTTCTTT. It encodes CASSFPGGTEAFF. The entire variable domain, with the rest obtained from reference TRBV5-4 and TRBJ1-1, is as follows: ETGVTQSPTHLIKTRGQQVTLRCSSQSGHNTVSWYQQALGQGPQFIFQYYREEENGRGNFPPRFSGLQFPNYSSELNVNALELDDSALYLCASSFPGGTEAFFGQGTRLTVV.

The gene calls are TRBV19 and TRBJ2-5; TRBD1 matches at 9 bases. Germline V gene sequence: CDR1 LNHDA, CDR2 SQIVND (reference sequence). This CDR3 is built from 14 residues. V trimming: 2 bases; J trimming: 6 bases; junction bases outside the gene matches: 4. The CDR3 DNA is TGTGCCAGTAGTATAACAGGGGGCGCACAGACCCAGTACTTC. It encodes CASSITGGAQTQYF.

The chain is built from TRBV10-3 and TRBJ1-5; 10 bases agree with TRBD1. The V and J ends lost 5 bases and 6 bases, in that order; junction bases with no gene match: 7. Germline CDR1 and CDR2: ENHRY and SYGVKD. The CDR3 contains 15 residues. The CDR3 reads CAISPGQGKGQPQHF. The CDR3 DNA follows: TGTGCCATCAGTCCGGGACAGGGGAAGGGTCAGCCCCAGCATTTT.

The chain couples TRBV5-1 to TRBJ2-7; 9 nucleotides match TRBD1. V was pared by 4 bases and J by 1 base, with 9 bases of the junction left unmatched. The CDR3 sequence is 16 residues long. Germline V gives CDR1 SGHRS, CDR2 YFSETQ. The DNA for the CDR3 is TGCGCCAGCAGCCCCGCACAGGGGGCGATATCCTACGAGCAGTACTTC. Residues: CASSPAQGAISYEQYF.

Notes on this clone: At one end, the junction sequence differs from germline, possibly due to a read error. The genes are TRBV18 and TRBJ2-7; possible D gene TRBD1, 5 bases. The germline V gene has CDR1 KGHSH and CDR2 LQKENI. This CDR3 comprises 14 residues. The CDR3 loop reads CASSPGLSSYEQYF. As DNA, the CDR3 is TGTGCCAGTTCACCAGGGCTGAGCTCCTACGAGCAGTACTTC.

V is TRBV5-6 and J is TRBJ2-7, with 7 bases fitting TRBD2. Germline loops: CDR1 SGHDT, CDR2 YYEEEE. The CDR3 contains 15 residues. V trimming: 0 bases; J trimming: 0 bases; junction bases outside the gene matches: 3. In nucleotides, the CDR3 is TGTGCCAGCAGCTTGGTGGGAGGGGTCTCCTACGAGCAGTACGTC. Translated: CASSLVGGVSYEQYV.

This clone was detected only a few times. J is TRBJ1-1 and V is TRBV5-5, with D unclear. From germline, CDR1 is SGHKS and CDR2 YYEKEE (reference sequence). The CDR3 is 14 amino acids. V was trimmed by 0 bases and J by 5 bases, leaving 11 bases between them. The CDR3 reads CASSLGWAVTEAFF. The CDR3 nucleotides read TGTGCCAGCAGCTTGGGGTGGGCAGTGACTGAAGCTTTCTTT.

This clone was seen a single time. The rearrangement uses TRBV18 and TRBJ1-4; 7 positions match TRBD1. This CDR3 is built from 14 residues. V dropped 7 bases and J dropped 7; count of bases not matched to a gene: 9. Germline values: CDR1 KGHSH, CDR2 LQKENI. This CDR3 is CASWTDRTGEKLFF. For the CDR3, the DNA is TGTGCCAGCTGGACCGACAGGACAGGTGAAAAACTGTTTTTT.

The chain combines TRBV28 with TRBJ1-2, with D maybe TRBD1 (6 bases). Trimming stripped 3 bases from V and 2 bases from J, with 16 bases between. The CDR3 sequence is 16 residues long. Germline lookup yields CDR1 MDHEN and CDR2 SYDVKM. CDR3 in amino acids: CASSLKSWTANYGYTF. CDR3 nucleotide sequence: TGTGCCAGCAGTTTGAAATCGTGGACAGCGAACTATGGCTACACCTTC.

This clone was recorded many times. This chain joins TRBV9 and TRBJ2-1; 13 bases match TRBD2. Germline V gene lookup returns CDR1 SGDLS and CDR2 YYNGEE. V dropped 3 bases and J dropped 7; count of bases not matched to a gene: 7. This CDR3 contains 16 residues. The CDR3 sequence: CASSDLTSGGANEQFF. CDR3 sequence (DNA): TGTGCCAGCAGCGATCTTACTAGCGGGGGGGCGAATGAGCAGTTCTTC.